The 26 T cell receptor beta chains listed next were all sequenced from one sample in a study of early stage breast cancer tumors. TCRdb keeps only in-frame clones here, not all; method: immunoSEQ multiplex PCR. The sample includes about 14,000 clones, roughly 83% of them seen just once. Sequenced input: normal breast tissue next to the tumor. These receptors all stem from a person aged 25 to 39 with breast cancer.

This clone occurred once. The chain links TRBV4-2 to TRBJ2-3, with 10 nucleotides matching TRBD2. J was trimmed by 3 bases and V by 3 bases; bases with no gene match: 6. The CDR3 sequence is 16 residues long. Germline CDR1 and CDR2: LGHNA and YNFKEQ. This CDR3 reads CASSQPASGRTDTQYF. DNA for the CDR3: TGTGCCAGCAGCCAGCCAGCTAGCGGGAGAACAGATACGCAGTATTTT.

The gene calls are TRBV27 and TRBJ1-1, with D unresolved. Trimming shortened V by 4 bases and J by 5 bases, and 17 bases separated the two germline ends. Germline values: CDR1 MNHEY, CDR2 SMNVEV (reference sequence). This CDR3 comprises 15 residues. Written as DNA, the CDR3 is TGTGCCAGCAGTTCCGGGTCTCTCGGAAGGACTGAAGCTTTCTTT. Translated, it gives CASSSGSLGRTEAFF.

The CDR3: CASSTQRDVYNEQFF. CDR3 in DNA: TGTGCCAGCAGTACACAGCGGGATGTCTACAATGAGCAGTTCTTC. The V and J genes are TRBV27 and TRBJ2-1; 7 bases map to TRBD2. Germline V CDR1 and CDR2: MNHEY, SMNVEV (reference sequence). This CDR3 is built from 15 residues. The trim removed 5 bases at V and 3 bases at J, leaving 7 bases unmatched.

This chain connects TRBV29-1 to TRBJ2-1, with D possibly matching TRBD1 (6 bases). CDR3 length: 14 residues. Germline-derived CDR1 and CDR2 are SQVTM and ANQGSEA. Between the trimmed V and J ends, which lost 2 bases and 14 bases, there was a span of 22 bases. The CDR3 sequence is CSVESGRGPNRKFF. The CDR3 DNA reads TGCAGCGTTGAATCGGGCAGGGGCCCAAACCGTAAGTTCTTC.

The chain links TRBV5-1 to TRBJ2-1; 7 bases line up with TRBD2. This CDR3 comprises 17 residues. The V and J ends lost 0 bases and 6 bases, in that order; junction bases with no gene match: 12. The germline V gene encodes CDR1 SGHRS and CDR2 YFSETQ. The CDR3 nucleotides read TGCGCCAGCAGCTTGGCCGGCGCCGGGAGGCCCCCCAATGAGCAGTTCTTC. Residues: CASSLAGAGRPPNEQFF.

The chain is built from TRBV2 and TRBJ1-6; D gene unclear. Germline loops: CDR1 SNHLY, CDR2 FYNNEI. The length of the CDR3 is 15 residues. The germline V and J ends were trimmed by 8 bases and 0 bases, with 11 bases remaining between them. CDR3 in amino acids: CASVGLSSYNSPLHF. Here the CDR3 DNA reads TGTGCCAGCGTAGGTCTGAGCTCCTATAATTCACCCCTCCACTTT.

The J gene is TRBJ1-2, the V gene TRBV7-8, with 7 positions matching TRBD1. Germline V CDR1 and CDR2: SGHVS, FQNEAQ. This CDR3 has 14 residues. The junction had 4 bases not matched to a gene; V was cut back by 5 bases and J by 1 base. CDR3 sequence: CASSPTGDNYGYTF. In nucleotides, the CDR3 is TGTGCCAGCAGCCCAACAGGGGATAACTATGGCTACACCTTC.

This chain links TRBV10-1 with TRBJ2-2, with no clear D. CDR1 is WNHNN, CDR2 SYGVQD, per germline (reference sequence). The V and J ends lost 3 bases and 7 bases respectively, with 9 bases between them. The CDR3 extends over 13 amino acids. The CDR3 sequence: CASSDLAFGELFF. Here the CDR3 DNA reads TGCGCCAGCAGTGACCTTGCTTTCGGGGAGCTGTTTTTT.

The V gene is TRBV5-1, the J gene TRBJ1-1, with a possible D match to TRBD1 (5 bases). Germline V gene sequence: CDR1 SGHRS, CDR2 YFSETQ. CDR3 size: 17 residues. Trimming left V 0 bases short and J 1 base short, with 16 bases between. Here the CDR3 reads CASSLELVGAKNTEAFF. CDR3 in DNA: TGCGCCAGCAGCTTGGAATTGGTCGGGGCAAAGAACACTGAAGCTTTCTTT.

The chain links TRBV7-7 to TRBJ2-5, with 8 nucleotides matching TRBD2. CDR1 SSHAT and CDR2 FNYEAQ come from the germline V gene (reference sequence). There are 18 residues in the CDR3. Germline trimming cut 5 bases from V and 2 bases from J; bases unmatched to any gene: 16. CDR3: CASSPGGRSGRPQETQYF. CDR3 bases: TGTGCCAGCAGCCCCGGGGGTCGGAGCGGGAGACCTCAAGAGACCCAGTACTTC.

In DNA form, the CDR3 reads TGTGCCAGTAGTTCCGCAGGGGGTGAAGCTTTCTTT. It encodes CASSSAGGEAFF. The chain is built from TRBV19 and TRBJ1-1, with 7 bases matching TRBD1. Losses at the gene ends were 5 bases for V and 7 bases for J; bases not matched to a gene: 4. The germline gives CDR1 LNHDA, CDR2 SQIVND (reference sequence). This CDR3 is 12 amino acids long. The full variable domain, its missing parts supplied by reference TRBV19 and TRBJ1-1, is DGGITQSPKYLFRKEGQNVTLSCEQNLNHDAMYWYRQDPGQGLRLIYYSQIVNDFQKGDIAEGYSVSREKKESFPLTVTSAQKNPTAFYLCASSSAGGEAFFGQGTRLTVV.

The CDR3: CASSEGGFPYNSPLHF. As DNA, the CDR3 is TGTGCCAGCAGTGAAGGAGGGTTCCCCTATAATTCACCCCTCCACTTT. This chain uses TRBV2 with TRBJ1-6; D gene uncertain. Germline V gene sequence: CDR1 SNHLY, CDR2 FYNNEI. With 1 base removed from V and 2 bases from J, the gap between germline ends came to 9 bases. This CDR3 is built from 16 residues.

The chain recombines TRBV30 with TRBJ2-5; 10 positions agree with TRBD1. CDR1 GTSNPN and CDR2 SVGIG come from the germline V gene (reference sequence). Trimming removed 4 bases from V and 6 bases from J; junction bases left unmatched: 5. The CDR3 loop spans 13 amino acids. DNA for the CDR3: TGTGCCTGGACCGGGACAGGGGAACAGACCCAGTACTTC. Protein: CAWTGTGEQTQYF. The entire variable domain, with the rest obtained from reference TRBV30 and TRBJ2-5, is as follows: SQTIHQWPATLVQPVGSPLSLECTVEGTSNPNLYWYRQAAGRGLQLLFYSVGIGQISSEVPQNLSASRPQDRQFILSSKKLLLSDSGFYLCAWTGTGEQTQYFGPGTRLLVL.

The V call is TRBV19, the J call TRBJ2-7; 7 bases match TRBD2. Germline CDR1 LNHDA, CDR2 SQIVND (reference sequence). V lost 7 bases to trimming and J lost 5 bases; unmatched junction nucleotides: 17. This CDR3 contains 16 residues. DNA for the CDR3: TGTGCCAGTACCCCATTAGCGGGCGGTACATTTGACGAGCAGTACTTC. Amino acid sequence: CASTPLAGGTFDEQYF. Filled out from reference TRBV19 and TRBJ2-7, the complete variable domain reads DGGITQSPKYLFRKEGQNVTLSCEQNLNHDAMYWYRQDPGQGLRLIYYSQIVNDFQKGDIAEGYSVSREKKESFPLTVTSAQKNPTAFYLCASTPLAGGTFDEQYFGPGTRLTVT.

The CDR3 coding sequence is TGTGCCAGCAGCCCGCGGGAGTTCAGAACCGAGCAGTACTTC. Its protein is CASSPREFRTEQYF. The chain is built from TRBV5-8 and TRBJ2-7; 7 nucleotides align to TRBD2. Germline CDR1 is SGHTS and CDR2 is YDEGEE. The CDR3 is 14 amino acids. After removal of 4 bases from V and 6 bases from J, the junction contained 10 bases not matched to a gene.

The V gene is TRBV30, the J gene TRBJ2-1, with D hard to call. Germline lookup yields CDR1 GTSNPN and CDR2 SVGIG (reference sequence). The germline V and J ends were trimmed by 7 bases and 4 bases, with 8 bases remaining between them. CDR3 length: 11 residues. The CDR3 sequence: CALMGYNEQFF. The CDR3 coding sequence is TGTGCCTTGATGGGATACAATGAGCAGTTCTTC.

The rearrangement uses TRBV5-1 and TRBJ1-4; D unclear. This CDR3 contains 14 residues. Germline V lookup: CDR1 SGHRS, CDR2 YFSETQ. V lost 3 bases and J 8 bases, leaving 14 bases between the germline ends. The CDR3 DNA follows: TGCGCCAGCAGCTCGCTCCAAGGTACAGAAAAACTGTTTTTT. It specifies CASSSLQGTEKLFF.

The V gene is TRBV5-5, the J gene TRBJ2-7; 11 positions match TRBD2. Germline trimming cut 1 base from V and 3 bases from J; bases unmatched to any gene: 9. This CDR3 spans 17 amino acids. CDR1 is SGHKS, CDR2 YYEKEE, per germline (reference sequence). The DNA of the CDR3 is TGTGCCAGCAGCTTGACCATCACTAGCGGGAGCATCTACGAGCAGTACTTC. Protein sequence: CASSLTITSGSIYEQYF.

This sequence joins TRBV6-5 and TRBJ1-2; D not resolved. The CDR3 spans 13 residues. Trimming stripped 7 bases from V and 4 bases from J, with 13 bases between. CDR1 and CDR2 from the germline V gene are MNHEY and SVGAGI. Here the CDR3 reads CASKPTLGYGYTF. The CDR3 nucleotides read TGTGCCAGCAAACCGACCCTGGGCTATGGCTACACCTTC.

V is TRBV5-1 and J is TRBJ2-7; D may match TRBD1 or TRBD2 (5 bases each). This CDR3 contains 14 residues. The germline V gene encodes CDR1 SGHRS and CDR2 YFSETQ. The ends were cut back, 1 base at V and 7 bases at J, with 15 bases in the middle. The DNA of the CDR3 is TGCGCCAGCAGCTTGCAACAGGATTCGGGGGAGCAGTACTTC. It translates to CASSLQQDSGEQYF.

The chain uses TRBV7-2 and TRBJ2-5, with a weak D call TRBD2 (5 bases). Germline assignment: CDR1 SGHTA and CDR2 FQGNSA. The germline V and J ends were trimmed by 9 bases and 5 bases, with 22 bases remaining between them. The CDR3 loop spans 15 amino acids. CDR3 sequence: CASETSRLGGETQYF. DNA of the CDR3: TGTGCCAGTGAGACCAGTCGCCTCGGCGGGGAGACCCAGTACTTC. The full variable domain, completed using reference TRBV7-2 and TRBJ2-5, is GAGVSQSPSNKVTEKGKDVELRCDPISGHTALYWYRQSLGQGLEFLIYFQGNSAPDKSGLPSDRFSAERTGGSVSTLTIQRTQQEDSAVYLCASETSRLGGETQYFGPGTRLLVL.

This clone was picked up one time. The V and J genes are TRBV7-2 and TRBJ2-3; TRBD1 or TRBD2 may be the D gene (6 bases each). V lost 3 bases, J lost 7 bases, and 14 bases lay in between. The CDR3 contains 14 residues. The germline V gene encodes CDR1 SGHTA and CDR2 FQGNSA. Here the CDR3 DNA reads TGTGCCAGCAGCTTCACGGGGGCCGGGCATACGCAGTATTTT. This translates into CASSFTGAGHTQYF.

This clone was detected once. This rearrangement joins TRBV6-5 to TRBJ2-3; possibly TRBD2 for D (5 bases). The CDR3 contains 15 residues. Germline V gene lookup returns CDR1 MNHEY and CDR2 SVGAGI. Trimming took off 5 bases at V and 1 base at J, with 13 bases between the two ends. The CDR3 DNA reads as TGTGCCAGCAGTCGATCCACCGGGGGCACAGATACGCAGTATTTT. Translation: CASSRSTGGTDTQYF.

The chain has TRBV14 and TRBJ2-1; D is unresolved. The CDR3 consists of 16 residues. The V gene's germline CDR1 is SGHDN and CDR2 FVKESK. Trimming stripped 3 bases from V and 0 bases from J, with 12 bases between. CDR3 sequence: CASSHHLSSSYNEQFF. Here the CDR3 DNA reads TGTGCCAGCAGCCATCACCTTTCGAGCTCCTACAATGAGCAGTTCTTC. The whole variable domain, remainder taken from reference TRBV14 and TRBJ2-1, is EAGVTQFPSHSVIEKGQTVTLRCDPISGHDNLYWYRRVMGKEIKFLLHFVKESKQDESGMPNNRFLAERTGGTYSTLKVQPAELEDSGVYFCASSHHLSSSYNEQFFGPGTRLTVL.

CDR3 coding DNA: TGTGCCAGCAGAACCGACTCCTACAATGAGCAGTTCTTC. Protein product: CASRTDSYNEQFF. This chain connects TRBV5-4 to TRBJ2-1; D is uncertain. V dropped 5 bases and J dropped 0 bases, with 6 bases sitting between them. From germline, CDR1 is SGHNT and CDR2 YYREEE (reference sequence). The CDR3 runs to 13 residues.

This clone has just one count. This chain's CDR3 is CASTGQANTEAFF. DNA of the CDR3: TGTGCCAGCACGGGACAGGCGAACACTGAAGCTTTCTTT. V is TRBV27 and J is TRBJ1-1, with 8 bases matching TRBD1. The CDR3 length is 13 residues. V was clipped by 7 bases and J by 1 base; unmatched bases: 2. Germline CDR1 MNHEY, CDR2 SMNVEV (reference sequence).